The sequence of this T cell receptor beta chain was determined in a study of shared clonotypes between healthy human individuals. Cells designated naive CD8 were CD45RO-negative and were positively selected for CCR7, with terminally differentiated effector memory CD45RA+ cells excluded. Some clones are missing from TCRdb's copy, which holds only in-frame ones; the method was immunoSEQ multiplex PCR. The sample lists about 2 million clones; around 96% were seen once. In germline, CDR1 is GTSNPN, CDR2 SVGIG (reference sequence). Trimming left V 0 bases short and J 3 bases short, with 9 bases between. The CDR3 totals 13 residues.

The chain recombines TRBV30 with TRBJ2-7; D might be TRBD1 (6 bases). The TCR originated in a man aged 18 to 35 in good health. Sequencing used naive CD8+ T cells sorted from blood. CDR3: CAWSVQGDYEQYF. CDR3 nucleotide sequence: TGTGCCTGGAGTGTACAGGGAGACTACGAGCAGTACTTC.